These 20 T cell receptor beta chains share one sample of origin, sequenced in a study of blood T cell repertoires in COVID-19 (dated by TCRdb to about 2020). The method behind the library was the immunoSEQ multiplex PCR assay. In its TCRdb copy, this immuneACCESS table keeps in-frame sequences only and misses some clones. Where compared with another copy, unresolved V genes explain less than half of these, and the others have no known cause. The sample includes some 200,000 clones, with about 88% observed a single time. Clones ranked in the top ten supply 5.5% to 7% of the sample. Sequencing was done on a sample of peripheral blood. The receptors were sampled from a man aged 40-50 years with active or convalescent COVID-19.

The chain couples TRBV19 to TRBJ1-2; no clear D gene. The CDR3 runs to 16 residues. The V gene lost 3 bases and the J gene lost 0 bases, with 14 bases spanning the gap. Germline values: CDR1 LNHDA, CDR2 SQIVND (reference sequence). CDR3 sequence reads: CASSIKSGISNYGYTF. As DNA, the CDR3 is TGTGCCAGTAGTATTAAGTCCGGGATATCTAACTATGGCTACACCTTC. Based on the CDR3 plus reference TRBV19 and TRBJ1-2, the full variable domain is DGGITQSPKYLFRKEGQNVTLSCEQNLNHDAMYWYRQDPGQGLRLIYYSQIVNDFQKGDIAEGYSVSREKKESFPLTVTSAQKNPTAFYLCASSIKSGISNYGYTFGSGTRLTVV.

The rearrangement uses TRBV5-4 and TRBJ2-3; no reliable D call. The CDR3 length is 13 residues. Germline assignment: CDR1 SGHNT and CDR2 YYREEE (reference sequence). V lost 0 bases and J lost 6, with 8 bases in between. In nucleotides, the CDR3 is TGTGCCAGCAGCTTGGGAACAATGGATACGCAGTATTTT. This sequence encodes CASSLGTMDTQYF. Drawing the rest from reference TRBV5-4 and TRBJ2-3, the complete variable domain is ETGVTQSPTHLIKTRGQQVTLRCSSQSGHNTVSWYQQALGQGPQFIFQYYREEENGRGNFPPRFSGLQFPNYSSELNVNALELDDSALYLCASSLGTMDTQYFGPGTRLTVL.

The rearrangement links TRBV6-5 to TRBJ2-7, with D perhaps matching TRBD1 (7 bases). Germline V CDR1 and CDR2: MNHEY, SVGAGI. The CDR3 spans 15 residues. V lost 0 bases and J lost 4, with 13 bases in between. CDR3 in DNA: TGTGCCAGCAGTTACTCGCCAGGGGGAGGATACGAGCAGTACTTC. Translating gives CASSYSPGGGYEQYF.

The V gene is TRBV6-5, the J gene TRBJ1-1; D unresolved. V lost 4 bases, J lost 0 bases, and 9 bases lay in between. The germline V gene has CDR1 MNHEY and CDR2 SVGAGI. The CDR3 sequence is 14 residues long. The CDR3 region has the DNA TGTGCCAGCAGTTTGAGGGATGTGAACACTGAAGCTTTCTTT. Amino acid sequence: CASSLRDVNTEAFF.

The chain links TRBV19 to TRBJ1-1; the match to TRBD1 covers 8 bases. Germline V gene lookup returns CDR1 LNHDA and CDR2 SQIVND (reference sequence). The CDR3 contains 15 residues. The junction had 6 bases not matched to a gene; V was cut back by 5 bases and J by 1 base. CDR3 sequence reads: CASSLPGGKNTEAFF. CDR3 in DNA: TGTGCCAGTAGTTTACCAGGGGGCAAGAACACTGAAGCTTTCTTT.

The CDR3 loop reads CAISGAAQETQYF. In DNA form, the CDR3 reads TGTGCCATCAGTGGGGCAGCCCAAGAGACCCAGTACTTC. The rearrangement joins TRBV10-3 to TRBJ2-5; D not resolved. V lost 4 bases and J 1 base, leaving 7 bases between the germline ends. The CDR3 is made up of 13 amino acids. Per the germline V gene, CDR1 is ENHRY and CDR2 is SYGVKD.

The chain couples TRBV5-6 to TRBJ2-1, with a tentative D call TRBD2 (5 bases). CDR3 length equals 14 residues. With 0 bases removed from V and 5 bases from J, the gap between germline ends came to 9 bases. Germline loops: CDR1 SGHDT, CDR2 YYEEEE. This CDR3 reads CASSLASLDNEQFF. CDR3 coding DNA: TGTGCCAGCAGCTTGGCATCACTAGACAATGAGCAGTTCTTC.

This chain connects TRBV5-6 to TRBJ2-7; D is unresolved. Germline CDR1 and CDR2: SGHDT and YYEEEE. Trimming removed 4 bases at V and 4 bases at J, with 18 bases between. The CDR3 length is 15 residues. This CDR3 is CASSRRQTYLYEQYF. The CDR3 DNA reads as TGTGCCAGCAGCCGGCGGCAGACCTATCTTTACGAGCAGTACTTC.

V usage is TRBV18 and J usage is TRBJ2-5; a weak D match, TRBD2 (5 bases). In germline, CDR1 is KGHSH, CDR2 LQKENI. The V gene lost 5 bases and the J gene lost 3 bases, with 10 bases spanning the gap. This CDR3 has 13 residues. CDR3 region: CASSLLDKETQYF. The CDR3 nucleotides read TGTGCCAGCTCATTACTAGATAAAGAGACCCAGTACTTC.

V gene TRBV4-2 combines with J gene TRBJ1-6, with TRBD1 matching 7 bases. The CDR3 consists of 15 residues. The germline V gene has CDR1 LGHNA and CDR2 YNFKEQ. The J segment lost 6 bases and the V segment lost 2 bases, leaving 4 bases of the junction unmatched. The CDR3 DNA sequence: TGTGCCAGCAGCCAAACCGGGACAGCTAATTCACCCCTCCACTTT. Translating gives CASSQTGTANSPLHF.

The V gene is TRBV6-5, the J gene TRBJ2-5, with D possibly being TRBD1 (6 bases). CDR1 is MNHEY and CDR2 is SVGAGI in the germline V gene. Trimming took 3 bases from V and 1 from J, leaving 9 bases between them. This CDR3 comprises 14 residues. The CDR3 sequence is CASSYQGPQETQYF. The CDR3 DNA follows: TGTGCCAGCAGTTATCAGGGGCCCCAAGAGACCCAGTACTTC.

In this sample, this clone turned up a few times. The V call is TRBV5-8, the J call TRBJ1-2; tentative D call: TRBD1 (6 bases). Germline V gene data show CDR1 as SGHTS and CDR2 as YDEGEE. The CDR3 contains 16 residues. V gave up 2 bases and J gave up 4 bases, with 18 bases separating them. The CDR3 is CASSFGHRAGGYGYTF. In nucleotides, the CDR3 is TGTGCCAGCAGCTTTGGACACAGGGCAGGCGGCTATGGCTACACCTTC.

This chain connects TRBV3-1 (or the pseudogene TRBV3-2) to TRBJ2-5, with a tentative D call TRBD1 (5 bases). Trimming left V 4 bases short and J 4 bases short, with 16 bases between. CDR3 length: 15 amino acids. From germline, CDR1 is LGHDT and CDR2 YNNKEL (reference sequence). CDR3 in DNA: TGTGCCAGCAGCCGCCGGACAACAAGGGGAGAGACCCAGTACTTC. This gives the protein CASSRRTTRGETQYF.

The chain employs TRBV4-3 and TRBJ1-2, with 8 bases lining up with TRBD1. Unmatched junction bases numbered 2, after V lost 1 base and J lost 4 bases. CDR3 length equals 14 residues. Germline V gene data show CDR1 as LGHNA and CDR2 as YSLEER. This CDR3 is CASSQGTGRYGYTF. In DNA form, the CDR3 reads TGCGCCAGCAGCCAAGGGACAGGGCGCTATGGCTACACCTTC.

The rearrangement uses TRBV12-3 or TRBV12-4 and TRBJ1-1; D gene unclear. The CDR3 spans 13 residues. Deletions cut 6 bases from V and 2 bases from J, with 10 bases between. The CDR3 bases are TGTGCCAGCAGCGACATACGAAACACTGAAGCTTTCTTT. It translates to CASSDIRNTEAFF.

V usage is TRBV2 and J usage is TRBJ1-4, with 7 bases fitting TRBD1. Germline assignment: CDR1 SNHLY and CDR2 FYNNEI. V dropped 8 bases and J dropped 1; count of bases not matched to a gene: 1. The length of the CDR3 is 13 residues. The CDR3 region is CASGQETNEKLFF. The DNA for the CDR3 is TGTGCCAGCGGACAGGAAACTAATGAAAAACTGTTTTTT.

This clone was picked up one time. This chain links TRBV2 with TRBJ2-1; TRBD2 matches at 8 bases. The germline V gene encodes CDR1 SNHLY and CDR2 FYNNEI. This CDR3 is 13 amino acids long. Trimming at V came to 6 bases and at J to 8 bases, leaving 6 bases not matched to a gene. In nucleotides, the CDR3 is TGTGCCAGCAGCCTCGGGAGGGGAGATGAGCAGTTCTTC. The encoded protein is CASSLGRGDEQFF.

The V call is TRBV20-1, the J call TRBJ1-1; D may be TRBD1 (6 bases). The germline V gene has CDR1 DFQATT and CDR2 SNEGSKA (reference sequence). This CDR3 has 16 residues. Trimming pared 3 bases from V and 6 bases from J, leaving 23 bases between. The CDR3 DNA is TGCAGTGCTAGTAAAGGGGGGGCGTTTGCTCTTTCTGAAGCTTTCTTT. This translates into CSASKGGAFALSEAFF.

The rearrangement uses TRBV9 and TRBJ1-6; no reliable D call. The germline gives CDR1 SGDLS, CDR2 YYNGEE. The CDR3 runs 14 residues. Trimming removed 2 bases from V and 12 bases from J, with 15 bases in between. The CDR3 loop reads CASSVDPKAGPLHF. In nucleotides, the CDR3 is TGTGCCAGCAGCGTCGATCCGAAAGCGGGACCCCTCCACTTT.

V is TRBV28 and J is TRBJ2-7; D possibly corresponds to TRBD2 (5 bases). Trimming left V 5 bases short and J 5 bases short, with 19 bases between. Germline V gene lookup returns CDR1 MDHEN and CDR2 SYDVKM. The CDR3 consists of 15 residues. The CDR3 DNA follows: TGTGCCAGCAGTCCTCCCCTTCCTAGCACTGACGAGCAGTACTTC. This translates into CASSPPLPSTDEQYF. Full variable domain (remainder filled in from reference TRBV28 and TRBJ2-7): DVKVTQSSRYLVKRTGEKVFLECVQDMDHENMFWYRQDPGLGLRLIYFSYDVKMKEKGDIPEGYSVSREKKERFSLILESASTNQTSMYLCASSPPLPSTDEQYFGPGTRLTVT.